The present TCR beta chain was sequenced within a study of blood T cell repertoires in COVID-19. How the authors handled the data: Researchers report that nucleated cell counts were estimated from reference gene primer amplification. Profiled with immunoSEQ multiplex PCR; TCRdb holds only in-frame clones, not every one. Clone size and V and J calls were adopted from that table, with D and trimming inferred from the DNA. Here the sample spans more than 200,000 clones, roughly 80% being singletons. Sequenced: peripheral blood. The origin of this receptor is a man of 80 years or more with acute or convalescent COVID-19.

The CDR3 DNA sequence: TGTGCCAGCAGCTCGCGGACTGGGAGCTCCTACAATGAGCAGTTCTTC. It translates to CASSSRTGSSYNEQFF. The genes are TRBV9 and TRBJ2-1; TRBD2 might be the D (5 bases). V was shortened by 4 bases and J by 0 bases, with 14 bases between the two germline ends. CDR1 and CDR2 (germline): SGDLS, YYNGEE. The CDR3 length is 16 residues.